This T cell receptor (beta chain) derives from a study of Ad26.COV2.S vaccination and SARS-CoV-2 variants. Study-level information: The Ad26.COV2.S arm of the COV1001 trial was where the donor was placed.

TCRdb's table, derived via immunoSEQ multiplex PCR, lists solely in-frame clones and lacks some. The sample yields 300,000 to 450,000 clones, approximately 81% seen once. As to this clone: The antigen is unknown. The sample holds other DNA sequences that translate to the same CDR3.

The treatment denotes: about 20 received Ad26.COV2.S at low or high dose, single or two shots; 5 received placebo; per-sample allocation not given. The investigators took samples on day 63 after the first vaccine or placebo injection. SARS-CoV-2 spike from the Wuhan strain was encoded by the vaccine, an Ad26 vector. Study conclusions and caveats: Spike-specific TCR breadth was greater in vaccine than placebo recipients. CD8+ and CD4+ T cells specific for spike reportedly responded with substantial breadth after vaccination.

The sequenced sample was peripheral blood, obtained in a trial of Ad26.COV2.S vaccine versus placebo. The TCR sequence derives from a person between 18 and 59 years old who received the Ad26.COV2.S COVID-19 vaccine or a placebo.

DNA of the CDR3: TGTGCCAGCAGCTTGGACAGGGGGTATGGCTACACCTTC. This sequence encodes CASSLDRGYGYTF. The gene calls are TRBV11-2 and TRBJ1-2, with 10 nucleotides matching TRBD1. The CDR3 is 13 residues long. CDR1 is SGHAT, CDR2 FQNNGV, per germline. Trimming took 3 bases from V and 5 from J; bases not matched to a gene: 0.